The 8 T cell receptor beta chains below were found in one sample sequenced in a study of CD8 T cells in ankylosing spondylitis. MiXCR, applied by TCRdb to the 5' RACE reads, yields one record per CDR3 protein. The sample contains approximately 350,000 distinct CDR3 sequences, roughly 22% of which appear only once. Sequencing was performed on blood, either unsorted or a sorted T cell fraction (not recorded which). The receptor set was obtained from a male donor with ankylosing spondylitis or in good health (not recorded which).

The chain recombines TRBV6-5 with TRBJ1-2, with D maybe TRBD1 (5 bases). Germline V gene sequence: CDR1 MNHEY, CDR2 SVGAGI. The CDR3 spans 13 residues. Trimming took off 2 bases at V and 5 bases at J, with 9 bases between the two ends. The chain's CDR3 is CASSYAPGYGYTF. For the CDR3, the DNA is TGTGCCAGCAGTTACGCTCCAGGGTATGGCTACACCTTC.

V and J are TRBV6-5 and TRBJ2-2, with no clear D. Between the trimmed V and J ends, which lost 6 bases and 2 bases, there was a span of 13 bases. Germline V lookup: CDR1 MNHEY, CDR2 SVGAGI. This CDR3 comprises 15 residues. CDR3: CASRLQFTNTGELFF. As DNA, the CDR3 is TGTGCCAGCAGACTCCAGTTTACAAACACCGGGGAGCTGTTTTTT.

The DNA of the CDR3 is TGTGCCACCAGCATCCTCGGGGACATGGGGGCCCAGTACTTC. This sequence encodes CATSILGDMGAQYF. The rearrangement joins TRBV15 to TRBJ2-5, with D perhaps matching TRBD1 (6 bases). Trimming removed 4 bases at V and 9 bases at J, with 18 bases between. This CDR3 has 14 residues. The germline gives CDR1 LNHNV, CDR2 YYDKDF (reference sequence).

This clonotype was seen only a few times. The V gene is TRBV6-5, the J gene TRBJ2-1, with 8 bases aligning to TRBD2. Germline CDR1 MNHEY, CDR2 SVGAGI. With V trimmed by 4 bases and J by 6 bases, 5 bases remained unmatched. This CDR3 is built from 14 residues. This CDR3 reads CASSLSGGVNEQFF. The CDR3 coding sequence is TGTGCCAGCAGTTTATCGGGGGGGGTCAATGAGCAGTTCTTC.

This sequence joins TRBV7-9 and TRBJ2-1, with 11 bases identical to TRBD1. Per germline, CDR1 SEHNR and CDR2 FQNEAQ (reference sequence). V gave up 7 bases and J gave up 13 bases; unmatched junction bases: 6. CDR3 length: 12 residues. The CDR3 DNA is TGTGCCAGCACCATAGGACAGGGGGCTCAGTTCTTC. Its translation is CASTIGQGAQFF.

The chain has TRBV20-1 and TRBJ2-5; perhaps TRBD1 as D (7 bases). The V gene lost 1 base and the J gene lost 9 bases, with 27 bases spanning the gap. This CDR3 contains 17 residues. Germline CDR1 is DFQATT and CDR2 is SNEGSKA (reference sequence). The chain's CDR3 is CSARASSLFSGGYPQYF. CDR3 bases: TGCAGTGCTAGAGCGAGCTCTCTCTTCTCAGGGGGGTATCCCCAGTACTTC.

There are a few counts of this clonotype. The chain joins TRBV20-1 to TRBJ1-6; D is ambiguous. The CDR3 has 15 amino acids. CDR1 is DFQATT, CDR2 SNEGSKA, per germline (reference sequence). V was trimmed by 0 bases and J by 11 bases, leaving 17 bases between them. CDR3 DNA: TGCAGTGCTAGAGATCGGGTCACGTCTGGAACACCCCTCCACTTT. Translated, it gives CSARDRVTSGTPLHF.

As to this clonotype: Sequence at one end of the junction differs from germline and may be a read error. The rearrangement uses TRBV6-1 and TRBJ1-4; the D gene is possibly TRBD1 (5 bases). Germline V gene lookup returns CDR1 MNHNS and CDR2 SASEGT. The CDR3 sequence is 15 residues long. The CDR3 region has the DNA TGTGCCAGCAGCCACCCCGGGGGAACTAATGAAAAACTGTTATTT. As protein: CASSHPGGTNEKLLF.